What follows describes a single T cell receptor (beta chain). A Seattle source enrolled patients during active infection and followed them longitudinally. The sample is drawn from a study of blood T cell repertoires in COVID-19. Study-level information: Both acute and convalescent COVID-19 samples were obtained from the United States, Italy and Spain.

Trimming removed 0 bases from V and 3 bases from J; junction bases left unmatched: 19. The CDR3 covers 20 residues. Germline loops: CDR1 SGHRS, CDR2 YFSETQ. Method: immunoSEQ multiplex PCR; TCRdb's copy keeps in-frame clones and lacks some. In the table there are about 150,000 clones, 75% to 85% of which are singletons. This chain joins TRBV5-1 and TRBJ2-3, with 7 bases matching TRBD2. The receptor was isolated from a woman aged 60-70 years with COVID-19, enrolled during active disease. The source material was peripheral blood. This chain's CDR3 is CASSLEAAQRDYLGTDTQYF. The CDR3 DNA reads TGCGCCAGCAGCTTGGAAGCCGCGCAACGGGACTATCTCGGAACAGATACGCAGTATTTT.